This is a list of T cell receptor beta chains from one sample in a study of shared clonotypes between healthy human individuals. This table comes from immunoSEQ multiplex PCR, and its TCRdb copy is limited to in-frame clones, with some not included. The sample has around 480,000 clones, roughly 79% seen once. The material sequenced was PBMCs. These receptors were obtained from a woman aged 40 to 50 in good health. Some clones in this sample may be carry-over from other donors' samples. The CDR3 runs from the conserved cysteine through the conserved F or W. Fields, in order: J gene, clone size, V gene, D gene, CDR3 DNA, CDR3 protein. D genes are given only for firm matches. Size tells how often a clone was seen (once, few, many) or the class of an expanded clone, and some rows leave it out.

j_gene: TRBJ2-1; abundance: NA; v_gene: TRBV5-4; d_gene: NA; CDR3nt: TGTGCCAGCAGCTTGCCCGGGTTTAGCTCCTACAATGAGCAGTTCTTC; CDR3aa: CASSLPGFSSYNEQFF
j_gene: TRBJ1-1; abundance: few; v_gene: TRBV7-3; d_gene: NA; CDR3nt: TGTGCCAGCAGCTTAGCAGGGAGGACTGAAGCTTTCTTT; CDR3aa: CASSLAGRTEAFF
j_gene: TRBJ2-1; abundance: NA; v_gene: TRBV7-8; d_gene: NA; CDR3nt: TGTGCCAGCAGCACAGGTGCTAGCGCGTACAATGAGCAGTTCTTC; CDR3aa: CASSTGASAYNEQFF
j_gene: TRBJ2-1; abundance: NA; v_gene: TRBV21-1; d_gene: NA; CDR3nt: TGTGCCACCCTCACCCTAGCGGGTAAATACAATGAGCAGTTCTTC; CDR3aa: CATLTLAGKYNEQFF
j_gene: TRBJ1-5; abundance: NA; v_gene: TRBV4-1; d_gene: NA; CDR3nt: TGCGCCAGCAGCCCCCGACAGACGAATCAGCCCCAGCATTTT; CDR3aa: CASSPRQTNQPQHF
j_gene: TRBJ2-7; abundance: NA; v_gene: TRBV2; d_gene: TRBD2; CDR3nt: TGTGCCAGCGGCGATAGCGGGGAGGGCTACGAGCAGTACTTC; CDR3aa: CASGDSGEGYEQYF
j_gene: TRBJ1-2; abundance: NA; v_gene: TRBV2; d_gene: NA; CDR3nt: TGTGCCAGCAGCGAGGGCAGGGGAGGTGGCTACACCTTC; CDR3aa: CASSEGRGGGYTF
j_gene: TRBJ2-5; abundance: NA; v_gene: TRBV10-3; d_gene: TRBD2; CDR3nt: TGTGCCATCAGGGACCAGGCTAGCGGCCAAGAGACCCAGTACTTC; CDR3aa: CAIRDQASGQETQYF
j_gene: TRBJ2-6; abundance: NA; v_gene: TRBV5-1; d_gene: NA; CDR3nt: TGCGCCAGCAGCTTTCTTGCAGGGAGCTCTGGGGCCAACGTCCTGACTTTC; CDR3aa: CASSFLAGSSGANVLTF
j_gene: TRBJ2-3; abundance: NA; v_gene: TRBV11-3; d_gene: NA; CDR3nt: TGTGCCAGCAGCTTTACCCAGGCAGATACGCAGTATTTT; CDR3aa: CASSFTQADTQYF
j_gene: TRBJ1-2; abundance: NA; v_gene: TRBV18; d_gene: NA; CDR3nt: TGTGCCAGCTCACCACCTTACTACAGGGTGGAGGGCTACACCTTC; CDR3aa: CASSPPYYRVEGYTF
j_gene: TRBJ1-5; abundance: NA; v_gene: TRBV21-1; d_gene: NA; CDR3nt: TGTGCCAGCAGCAAAACCCCCGTGGACAGGGAGGGTAATCAGCCCCAGCATTTT; CDR3aa: CASSKTPVDREGNQPQHF
j_gene: TRBJ2-7; abundance: NA; v_gene: TRBV28; d_gene: TRBD1; CDR3nt: TGTGCCAGCAGCCCTCCCGGGACAGGGAACTACGAGCAGTACTTC; CDR3aa: CASSPPGTGNYEQYF
j_gene: TRBJ1-4; abundance: NA; v_gene: TRBV5-1; d_gene: NA; CDR3nt: TGCGCCAGCAGCTTGGCACCGGGGTCCGAAAAACTGTTTTTT; CDR3aa: CASSLAPGSEKLFF
j_gene: TRBJ1-1; abundance: NA; v_gene: TRBV5-1; d_gene: NA; CDR3nt: TGCGCCAGCAGCTTCGGGGCGAACACTGAAGCTTTCTTT; CDR3aa: CASSFGANTEAFF
j_gene: TRBJ1-2; abundance: NA; v_gene: TRBV18; d_gene: NA; CDR3nt: TGTGCCAGCTCACCACCGCTTAGCCTCTATGGCTACACCTTC; CDR3aa: CASSPPLSLYGYTF
j_gene: TRBJ2-2; abundance: NA; v_gene: TRBV7-8; d_gene: TRBD1; CDR3nt: TGTGCCAGCAGCCCCTGGACAGGGGACACCGGGGAGCTGTTTTTT; CDR3aa: CASSPWTGDTGELFF
j_gene: TRBJ2-3; abundance: many; v_gene: TRBV19; d_gene: TRBD2; CDR3nt: TGTGCCAGTAGTCCCGGGACTAGCACCTTAAGCACAGATACGCAGTATTTT; CDR3aa: CASSPGTSTLSTDTQYF
j_gene: TRBJ2-5; abundance: NA; v_gene: TRBV2; d_gene: TRBD1; CDR3nt: TGTGCCAGCAACATGGACAGGGGTGGGCAAGAGACCCAGTACTTC; CDR3aa: CASNMDRGGQETQYF
j_gene: TRBJ2-5; abundance: NA; v_gene: TRBV5-1; d_gene: NA; CDR3nt: TGCGCCAGCAGCGAATCCCCCCTGTCGGGAGAGACCCAGTACTTC; CDR3aa: CASSESPLSGETQYF
j_gene: TRBJ2-3; abundance: few; v_gene: TRBV28; d_gene: TRBD2; CDR3nt: TGTGCCAGCAGTTCCCAGCGGGAAAGCACAGATACGCAGTATTTT; CDR3aa: CASSSQRESTDTQYF
j_gene: TRBJ1-5; abundance: NA; v_gene: TRBV19; d_gene: NA; CDR3nt: TGTGCCAGTAGTATCCAGGACAATCAGCCCCAGCATTTT; CDR3aa: CASSIQDNQPQHF
j_gene: TRBJ1-6; abundance: NA; v_gene: TRBV5-1; d_gene: NA; CDR3nt: TGCGCCAGCAGCGGTGGGAATCAGTCACCCCTCCACTTT; CDR3aa: CASSGGNQSPLHF
j_gene: TRBJ1-2; abundance: NA; v_gene: TRBV28; d_gene: NA; CDR3nt: TGTGCCAGCTCCCCTCCCTCATATGGCTACACCTTC; CDR3aa: CASSPPSYGYTF
j_gene: TRBJ2-1; abundance: NA; v_gene: TRBV28; d_gene: TRBD2; CDR3nt: TGTGCCACCGCCCTTGGAGGGGCGCTCCTAGCGGGAGGTTTACAGTTCTTC; CDR3aa: CATALGGALLAGGLQFF
j_gene: TRBJ2-1; abundance: NA; v_gene: TRBV11-2; d_gene: TRBD2; CDR3nt: TGTGCCAGCAGCTCGTCTAGCGGGAGGGCCCAGTGGAATGAGCAGTTCTTC; CDR3aa: CASSSSSGRAQWNEQFF
j_gene: TRBJ1-5; abundance: NA; v_gene: TRBV30; d_gene: TRBD1; CDR3nt: TGTGCCTGGAGTGTCGGGACAGTTGATCAGCCCCAGCATTTT; CDR3aa: CAWSVGTVDQPQHF
j_gene: TRBJ2-1; abundance: NA; v_gene: TRBV12-5; d_gene: NA; CDR3nt: TGTGCTAGTGGTTCGGGCCCCGCCAATGAGCAGTTCTTC; CDR3aa: CASGSGPANEQFF
j_gene: TRBJ2-7; abundance: once; v_gene: TRBV5-5; d_gene: NA; CDR3nt: TGTGCCAGCAGCTTGCGTGGACAGACCATCTCCTACGAGCAGTACTTC; CDR3aa: CASSLRGQTISYEQYF
j_gene: TRBJ2-1; abundance: many; v_gene: TRBV9; d_gene: TRBD2; CDR3nt: TGTGCCAGCAGCGTAGTAGGAGCGGGAGAGCAGTTCTTC; CDR3aa: CASSVVGAGEQFF
j_gene: TRBJ2-1; abundance: NA; v_gene: TRBV28; d_gene: TRBD2; CDR3nt: TGTGCCAGCATCTCCCTGGGGGGTAGCGGGAGGAGGCATGAGCAGTTCTTC; CDR3aa: CASISLGGSGRRHEQFF
j_gene: TRBJ2-3; abundance: many; v_gene: TRBV9; d_gene: TRBD2; CDR3nt: TGTGCCAGCAGCGGTGGCGGGCTAGCGGATACAGATACGCAGTATTTT; CDR3aa: CASSGGGLADTDTQYF
j_gene: TRBJ2-6; abundance: NA; v_gene: TRBV4-3; d_gene: NA; CDR3nt: TGCGCCAGCAGCCCCACCGCCTCTGGGGCCAACGTCCTGACTTTC; CDR3aa: CASSPTASGANVLTF
j_gene: TRBJ2-1; abundance: NA; v_gene: TRBV7-9; d_gene: NA; CDR3nt: TGTGCCAGCAGTCCACAAGCGGATGAGCAGTTCTTC; CDR3aa: CASSPQADEQFF
j_gene: TRBJ2-5; abundance: NA; v_gene: TRBV5-1; d_gene: NA; CDR3nt: TGCGCCAGCAGCTTGGGGGCAGAGCCAACGGAGACCCAGTACTTC; CDR3aa: CASSLGAEPTETQYF
j_gene: TRBJ1-1; abundance: once; v_gene: TRBV5-4; d_gene: NA; CDR3nt: TGTGCCAGCAGCTTGAGTTTTCTCACATTCAACACTGAAGCTTTCTTT; CDR3aa: CASSLSFLTFNTEAFF
j_gene: TRBJ1-1; abundance: few; v_gene: TRBV4-3; d_gene: TRBD1; CDR3nt: TGCGCCAGCAGCCAAACAGGGGTCACTGAAGCTTTCTTT; CDR3aa: CASSQTGVTEAFF
j_gene: TRBJ2-3; abundance: NA; v_gene: TRBV7-7; d_gene: NA; CDR3nt: TGTGCTAGCAGCCCCCTCGGGGCGGCGATAAGCACAGATACGCAGTATTTT; CDR3aa: CASSPLGAAISTDTQYF
j_gene: TRBJ1-1; abundance: NA; v_gene: TRBV11-2; d_gene: NA; CDR3nt: TGTGCCAGCAGCTTAGCTCGAGGGTCTGGGTTGGGCACTGAAGCTTTCTTT; CDR3aa: CASSLARGSGLGTEAFF
j_gene: TRBJ1-2; abundance: NA; v_gene: TRBV12-2; d_gene: NA; CDR3nt: TGTGCAAGTCGCTTACTTCCCCTTGGCTACACCTTC; CDR3aa: CASRLLPLGYTF
j_gene: TRBJ2-2; abundance: NA; v_gene: TRBV28; d_gene: TRBD2; CDR3nt: TGTGCCAGCAGGACTAGCGGGGGTACCGGGGAGCTGTTTTTT; CDR3aa: CASRTSGGTGELFF
j_gene: TRBJ2-7; abundance: NA; v_gene: TRBV21-1; d_gene: NA; CDR3nt: TGTGCCAGCAGCAAAGAACGAGATAGGAGCTCCTACGAGCAGTACTTC; CDR3aa: CASSKERDRSSYEQYF
j_gene: TRBJ2-1; abundance: NA; v_gene: TRBV5-8; d_gene: TRBD2; CDR3nt: TGTGCCAGCACCAGGACTAGCGCTTACAATGAGCAGTTCTTC; CDR3aa: CASTRTSAYNEQFF
j_gene: TRBJ2-3; abundance: NA; v_gene: TRBV2; d_gene: TRBD2; CDR3nt: TGTGCCAGCAGTGAAGGTTGGGGGGGAGGCGCCGCTAACACAGATACGCAGTATTTT; CDR3aa: CASSEGWGGGAANTDTQYF
j_gene: TRBJ2-5; abundance: NA; v_gene: TRBV30; d_gene: NA; CDR3nt: TGTGCCTGGAGTGTAGGACAAGAGACCCAGTACTTC; CDR3aa: CAWSVGQETQYF
j_gene: TRBJ2-1; abundance: NA; v_gene: TRBV30; d_gene: NA; CDR3nt: TGTGCCTGGAGTCGCCGGGACTGGCTGGGGGAGCAGTTCTTC; CDR3aa: CAWSRRDWLGEQFF
j_gene: TRBJ2-1; abundance: once; v_gene: TRBV13; d_gene: TRBD2; CDR3nt: TGTGCCAGCAGGGAGAGCGGGAGCTACAATGAGCAGTTCTTC; CDR3aa: CASRESGSYNEQFF
j_gene: TRBJ2-7; abundance: once; v_gene: TRBV4-3; d_gene: NA; CDR3nt: TGCGCCAGCAGCCAAGATCGGGGAAACGAGCAGTACTTC; CDR3aa: CASSQDRGNEQYF
j_gene: TRBJ2-1; abundance: NA; v_gene: TRBV7-7; d_gene: TRBD2; CDR3nt: TGTGCTAGCAGCGAACTAGCGGGAGGCACTACTTACAATGAGCAGTTCTTC; CDR3aa: CASSELAGGTTYNEQFF
j_gene: TRBJ1-1; abundance: few; v_gene: TRBV18; d_gene: NA; CDR3nt: TGTGCCAGCTCAGCAGACACTGAAGCTTTCTTT; CDR3aa: CASSADTEAFF
j_gene: TRBJ1-5; abundance: NA; v_gene: TRBV5-4; d_gene: NA; CDR3nt: TGTGCCAGCAGCCGCAGGGGTACTCCTAATCAGCCCCAGCATTTT; CDR3aa: CASSRRGTPNQPQHF
j_gene: TRBJ2-7; abundance: NA; v_gene: TRBV10-3; d_gene: TRBD2; CDR3nt: TGTGCCATCAGCAGAGCGGGAGAGAAGCGATACGAGCAGTACTTC; CDR3aa: CAISRAGEKRYEQYF
j_gene: TRBJ2-1; abundance: NA; v_gene: TRBV5-1; d_gene: TRBD1; CDR3nt: TGCGCCAGCAGCTTTGGGGGACAGGGGTACGGCAATGAGCAGTTCTTC; CDR3aa: CASSFGGQGYGNEQFF
j_gene: TRBJ1-5; abundance: NA; v_gene: TRBV28; d_gene: TRBD1; CDR3nt: TGTGCCACCACCAGGGACAGGGGCGGAGGTCAGCCCCAGCATTTT; CDR3aa: CATTRDRGGGQPQHF
j_gene: TRBJ2-7; abundance: NA; v_gene: TRBV5-1; d_gene: NA; CDR3nt: TGCGCCAGCAGCCTCCCATGGAGCGGGTCCTACGAGCAGTACTTC; CDR3aa: CASSLPWSGSYEQYF
j_gene: TRBJ1-4; abundance: NA; v_gene: TRBV2; d_gene: NA; CDR3nt: TGTGCCAGCAGTGAATTAGGGGCGGCGGCTAATGAAAAACTGTTTTTT; CDR3aa: CASSELGAAANEKLFF
j_gene: TRBJ1-5; abundance: NA; v_gene: TRBV18; d_gene: TRBD1; CDR3nt: TGTGCCAGCTCACCAAGGACAGGGGGAAACAATCAGCCCCAGCATTTT; CDR3aa: CASSPRTGGNNQPQHF
j_gene: TRBJ2-2; abundance: NA; v_gene: TRBV6-1; d_gene: TRBD1; CDR3nt: TGTGCCAGCAGTGAAATTCCCCCTACAGGGGGAGACACCGGGGAGCTGTTTTTT; CDR3aa: CASSEIPPTGGDTGELFF
j_gene: TRBJ2-7; abundance: NA; v_gene: TRBV5-6; d_gene: NA; CDR3nt: TGTGCCAGCAGCTACAGGACAGACTCCTACGAGCAGTACTTC; CDR3aa: CASSYRTDSYEQYF